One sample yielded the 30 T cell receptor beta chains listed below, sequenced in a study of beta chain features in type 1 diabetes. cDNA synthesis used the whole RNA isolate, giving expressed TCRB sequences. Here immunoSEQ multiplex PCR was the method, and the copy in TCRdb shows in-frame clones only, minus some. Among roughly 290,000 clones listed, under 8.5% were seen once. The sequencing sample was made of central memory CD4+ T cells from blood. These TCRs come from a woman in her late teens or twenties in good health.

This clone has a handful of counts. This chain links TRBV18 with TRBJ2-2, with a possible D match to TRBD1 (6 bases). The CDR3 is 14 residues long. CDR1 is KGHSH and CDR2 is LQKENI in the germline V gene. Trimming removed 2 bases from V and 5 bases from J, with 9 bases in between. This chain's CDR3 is CASSPGQSTGELFF. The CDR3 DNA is TGTGCCAGCTCACCAGGACAGTCAACCGGGGAGCTGTTTTTT.

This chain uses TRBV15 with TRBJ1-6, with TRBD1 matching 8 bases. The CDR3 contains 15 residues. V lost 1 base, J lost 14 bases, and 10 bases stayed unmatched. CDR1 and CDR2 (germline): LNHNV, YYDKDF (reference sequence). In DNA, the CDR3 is TGTGCCACCAGCAGAGTAGGACAGGGTCATGGAGCCCTCCACTTT. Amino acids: CATSRVGQGHGALHF. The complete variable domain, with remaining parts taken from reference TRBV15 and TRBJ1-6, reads DAMVIQNPRYQVTQFGKPVTLSCSQTLNHNVMYWYQQKSSQAPKLLFHYYDKDFNNEADTPDNFQSRRPNTSFCFLDIRSPGLGDTAMYLCATSRVGQGHGALHFGNGTRLTVT.

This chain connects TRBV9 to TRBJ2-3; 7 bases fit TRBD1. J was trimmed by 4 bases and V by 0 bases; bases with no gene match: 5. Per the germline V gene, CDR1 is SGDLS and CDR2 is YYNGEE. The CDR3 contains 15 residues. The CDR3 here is CASSVGAGGADTQYF. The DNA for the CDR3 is TGTGCCAGCAGCGTAGGCGCAGGGGGTGCAGATACGCAGTATTTT. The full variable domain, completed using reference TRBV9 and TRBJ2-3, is DSGVTQTPKHLITATGQRVTLRCSPRSGDLSVYWYQQSLDQGLQFLIQYYNGEERAKGNILERFSAQQFPDLHSELNLSSLELGDSALYFCASSVGAGGADTQYFGPGTRLTVL.

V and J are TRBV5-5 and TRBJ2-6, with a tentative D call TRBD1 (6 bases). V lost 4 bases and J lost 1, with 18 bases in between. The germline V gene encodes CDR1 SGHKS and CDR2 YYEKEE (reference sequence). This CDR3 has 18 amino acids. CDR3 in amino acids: CASSQRTPRGSGANVLTF. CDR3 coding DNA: TGTGCCAGCAGCCAAAGAACCCCAAGGGGGTCTGGGGCCAACGTCCTGACTTTC.

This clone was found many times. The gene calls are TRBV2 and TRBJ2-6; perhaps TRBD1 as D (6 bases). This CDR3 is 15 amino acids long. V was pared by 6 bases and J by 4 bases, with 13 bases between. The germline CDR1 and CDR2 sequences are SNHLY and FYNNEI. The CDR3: CASSKTGSGANVLTF. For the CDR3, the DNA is TGTGCCAGCAGCAAGACAGGTTCGGGGGCCAACGTCCTGACTTTC. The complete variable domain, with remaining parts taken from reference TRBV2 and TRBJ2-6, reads EPEVTQTPSHQVTQMGQEVILRCVPISNHLYFYWYRQILGQKVEFLVSFYNNEISEKSEIFDDQFSVERPDGSNFTLKIRSTKLEDSAMYFCASSKTGSGANVLTFGAGSRLTVL.

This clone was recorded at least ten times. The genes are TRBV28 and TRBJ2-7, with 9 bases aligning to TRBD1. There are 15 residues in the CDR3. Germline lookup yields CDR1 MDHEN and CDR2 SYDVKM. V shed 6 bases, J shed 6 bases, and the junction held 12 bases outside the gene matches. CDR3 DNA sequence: TGTGCCAGCAGCCCCCGGGGGACAGGGAAGTCCGAGCAGTACGTC. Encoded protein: CASSPRGTGKSEQYV.

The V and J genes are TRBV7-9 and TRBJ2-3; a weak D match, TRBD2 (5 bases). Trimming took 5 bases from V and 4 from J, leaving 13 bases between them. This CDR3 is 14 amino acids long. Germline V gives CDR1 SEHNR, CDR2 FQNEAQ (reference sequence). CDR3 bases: TGTGCCAGCAGCCTCCGGGAAAGGGCAGATACGCAGTATTTT. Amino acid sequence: CASSLRERADTQYF.

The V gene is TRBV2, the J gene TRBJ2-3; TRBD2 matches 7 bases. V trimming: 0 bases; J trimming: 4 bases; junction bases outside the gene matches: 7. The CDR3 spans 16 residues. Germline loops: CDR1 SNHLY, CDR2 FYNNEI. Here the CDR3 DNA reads TGTGCCAGCAGTGAAGCTTTAGGACTAGGGGCAGATACGCAGTATTTT. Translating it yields CASSEALGLGADTQYF.

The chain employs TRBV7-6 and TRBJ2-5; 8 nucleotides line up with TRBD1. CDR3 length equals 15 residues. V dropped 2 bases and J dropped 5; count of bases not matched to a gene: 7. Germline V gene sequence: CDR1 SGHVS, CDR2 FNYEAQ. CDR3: CASSLMTGVGETQYF. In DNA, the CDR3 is TGTGCCAGCAGCTTAATGACAGGGGTTGGTGAGACCCAGTACTTC.

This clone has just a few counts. CDR3 residues: CASSVGETPRETQYF. DNA for the CDR3: TGTGCCAGCAGCGTAGGGGAGACGCCCAGGGAGACCCAGTACTTC. The gene calls are TRBV9 and TRBJ2-5; D may be TRBD2 (5 bases). V was pared by 0 bases and J by 5 bases, with 14 bases between. The germline V gene encodes CDR1 SGDLS and CDR2 YYNGEE. The CDR3 totals 15 residues.

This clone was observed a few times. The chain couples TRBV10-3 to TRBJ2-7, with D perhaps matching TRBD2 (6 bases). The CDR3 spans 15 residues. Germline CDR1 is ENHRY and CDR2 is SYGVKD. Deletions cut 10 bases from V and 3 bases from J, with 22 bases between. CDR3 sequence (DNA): TGTGCCACCCATGTGGCGGGGTCCCAGGGCTACGAGCAGTACTTC. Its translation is CATHVAGSQGYEQYF.

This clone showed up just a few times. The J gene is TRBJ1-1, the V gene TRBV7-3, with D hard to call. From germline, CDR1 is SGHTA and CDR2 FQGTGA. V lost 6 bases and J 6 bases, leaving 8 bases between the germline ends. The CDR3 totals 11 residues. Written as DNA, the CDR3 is TGTGCCAGCAGGGGTGGATCTGAAGCTTTCTTT. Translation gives CASRGGSEAFF.

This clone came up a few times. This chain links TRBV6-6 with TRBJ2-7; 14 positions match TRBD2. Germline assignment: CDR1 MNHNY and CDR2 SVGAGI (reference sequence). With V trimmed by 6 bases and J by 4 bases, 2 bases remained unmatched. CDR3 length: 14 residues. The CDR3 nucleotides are TGTGCCAGCAGAGGGACTAGCGGGAGATACGAGCAGTACTTC. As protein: CASRGTSGRYEQYF.

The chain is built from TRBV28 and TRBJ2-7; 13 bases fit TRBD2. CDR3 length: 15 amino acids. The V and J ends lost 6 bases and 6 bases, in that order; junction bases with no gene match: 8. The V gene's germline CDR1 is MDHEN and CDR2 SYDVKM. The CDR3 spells CASRTGTSGDGEQYV. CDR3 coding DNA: TGTGCCAGCAGGACGGGGACTAGCGGGGATGGCGAGCAGTACGTC.

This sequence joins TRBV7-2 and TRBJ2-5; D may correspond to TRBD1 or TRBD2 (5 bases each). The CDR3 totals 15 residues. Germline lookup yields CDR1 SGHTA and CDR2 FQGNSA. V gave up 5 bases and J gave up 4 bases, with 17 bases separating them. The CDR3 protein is CASSPGSFGGETQYF. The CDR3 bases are TGTGCCAGCAGCCCGGGGTCTTTTGGGGGAGAGACCCAGTACTTC.

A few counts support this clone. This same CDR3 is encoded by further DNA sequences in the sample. CDR3 amino acids: CASSRQVSTDTQYF. The CDR3 DNA reads as TGTGCCAGCAGTCGACAAGTAAGCACAGATACGCAGTATTTT. The V call is TRBV27, the J call TRBJ2-3; D is unclear. The CDR3 has 14 amino acids. Deletions cut 5 bases from V and 0 bases from J, with 9 bases between. The germline gives CDR1 MNHEY, CDR2 SMNVEV (reference sequence).

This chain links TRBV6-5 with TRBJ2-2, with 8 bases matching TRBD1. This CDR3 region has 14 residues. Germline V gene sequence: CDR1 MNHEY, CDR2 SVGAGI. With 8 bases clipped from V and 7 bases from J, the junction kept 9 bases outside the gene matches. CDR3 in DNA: TGTGCCAGCCGGGGGCAGGGGGCCGTCGGGGAGCTGTTTTTT. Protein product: CASRGQGAVGELFF.

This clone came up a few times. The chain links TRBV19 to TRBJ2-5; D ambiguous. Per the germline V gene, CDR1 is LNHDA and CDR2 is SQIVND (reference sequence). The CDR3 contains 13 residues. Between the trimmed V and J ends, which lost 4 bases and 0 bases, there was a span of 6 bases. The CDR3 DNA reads TGTGCCAGTAGTACGGCGGACCAAGAGACCCAGTACTTC. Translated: CASSTADQETQYF. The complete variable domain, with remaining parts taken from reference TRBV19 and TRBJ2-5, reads DGGITQSPKYLFRKEGQNVTLSCEQNLNHDAMYWYRQDPGQGLRLIYYSQIVNDFQKGDIAEGYSVSREKKESFPLTVTSAQKNPTAFYLCASSTADQETQYFGPGTRLLVL.

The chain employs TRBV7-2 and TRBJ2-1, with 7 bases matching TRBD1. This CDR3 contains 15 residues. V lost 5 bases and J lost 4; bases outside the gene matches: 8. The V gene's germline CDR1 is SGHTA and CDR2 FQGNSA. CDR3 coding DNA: TGTGCCAGCAGCACGCGCCTACAGGGGTACAATGAGCAGTTCTTC. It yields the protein CASSTRLQGYNEQFF.

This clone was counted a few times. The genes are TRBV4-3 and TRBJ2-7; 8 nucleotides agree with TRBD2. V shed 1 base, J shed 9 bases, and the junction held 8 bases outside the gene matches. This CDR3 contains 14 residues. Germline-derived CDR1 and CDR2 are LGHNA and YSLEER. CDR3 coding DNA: TGCGCCAGCAGCCAAGCTAGCGGGCTAGGCGGGCAGTACTTC. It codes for CASSQASGLGGQYF.

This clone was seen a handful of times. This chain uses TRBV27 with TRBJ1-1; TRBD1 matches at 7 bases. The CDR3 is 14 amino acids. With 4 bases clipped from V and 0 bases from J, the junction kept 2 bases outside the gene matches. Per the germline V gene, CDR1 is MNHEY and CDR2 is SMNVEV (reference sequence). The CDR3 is CASSSQGMNTEAFF. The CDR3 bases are TGTGCCAGCAGTTCACAGGGGATGAACACTGAAGCTTTCTTT.

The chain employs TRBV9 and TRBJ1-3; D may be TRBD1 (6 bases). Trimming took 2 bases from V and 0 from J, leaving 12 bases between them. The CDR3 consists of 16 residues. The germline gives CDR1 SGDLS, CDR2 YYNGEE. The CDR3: CASSVRGLNSGNTIYF. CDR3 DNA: TGTGCCAGCAGCGTCAGGGGACTTAACTCTGGAAACACCATATATTTT.

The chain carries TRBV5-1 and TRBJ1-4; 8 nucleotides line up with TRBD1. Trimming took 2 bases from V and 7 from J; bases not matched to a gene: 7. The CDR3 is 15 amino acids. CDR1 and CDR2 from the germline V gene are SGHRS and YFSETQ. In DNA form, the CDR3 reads TGCGCCAGCAGCTTACAGGGGGAACTTACTGAAAAACTGTTTTTT. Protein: CASSLQGELTEKLFF.

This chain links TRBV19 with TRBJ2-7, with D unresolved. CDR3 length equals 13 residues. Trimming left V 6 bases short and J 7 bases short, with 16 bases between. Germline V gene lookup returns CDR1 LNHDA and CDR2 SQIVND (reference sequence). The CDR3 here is CASRDGILGEQYF. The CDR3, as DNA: TGTGCCAGTAGGGACGGAATTTTAGGGGAGCAGTACTTC.

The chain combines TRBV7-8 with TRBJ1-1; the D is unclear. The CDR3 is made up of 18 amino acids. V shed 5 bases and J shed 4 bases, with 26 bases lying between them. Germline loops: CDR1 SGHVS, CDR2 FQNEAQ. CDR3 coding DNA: TGTGCCAGCAGCCTTCGTCATGGAGGGAGGAGTGTTGGCACTGAAGCTTTCTTT. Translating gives CASSLRHGGRSVGTEAFF.

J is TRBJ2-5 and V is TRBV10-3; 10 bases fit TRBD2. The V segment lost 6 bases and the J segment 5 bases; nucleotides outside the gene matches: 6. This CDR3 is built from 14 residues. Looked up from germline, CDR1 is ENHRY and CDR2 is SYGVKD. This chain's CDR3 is CAIRPGLAWETQYF. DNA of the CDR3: TGTGCCATCAGGCCGGGACTAGCGTGGGAGACCCAGTACTTC.

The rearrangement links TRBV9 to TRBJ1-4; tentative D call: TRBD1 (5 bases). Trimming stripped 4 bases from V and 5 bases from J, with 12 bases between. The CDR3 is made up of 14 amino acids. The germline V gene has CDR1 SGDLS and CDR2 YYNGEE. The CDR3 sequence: CASSPGTWNEKLFF. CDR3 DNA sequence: TGTGCCAGCAGCCCCGGGACTTGGAATGAAAAACTGTTTTTT.

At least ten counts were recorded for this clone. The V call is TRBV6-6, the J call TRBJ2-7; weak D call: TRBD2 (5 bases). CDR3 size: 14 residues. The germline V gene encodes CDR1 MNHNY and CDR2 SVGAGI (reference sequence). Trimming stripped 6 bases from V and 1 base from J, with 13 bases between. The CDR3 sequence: CASSQASQSYEQYF. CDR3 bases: TGTGCCAGCAGCCAAGCTAGCCAATCCTACGAGCAGTACTTC.

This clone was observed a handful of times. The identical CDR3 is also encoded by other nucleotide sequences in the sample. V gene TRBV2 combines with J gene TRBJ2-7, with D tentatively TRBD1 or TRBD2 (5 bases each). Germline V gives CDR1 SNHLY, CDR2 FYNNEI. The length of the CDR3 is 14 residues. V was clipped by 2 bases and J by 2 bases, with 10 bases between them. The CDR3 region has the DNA TGTGCCAGCAGTGAACAGGGAGAAGCCTACGAGCAGTACTTC. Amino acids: CASSEQGEAYEQYF.

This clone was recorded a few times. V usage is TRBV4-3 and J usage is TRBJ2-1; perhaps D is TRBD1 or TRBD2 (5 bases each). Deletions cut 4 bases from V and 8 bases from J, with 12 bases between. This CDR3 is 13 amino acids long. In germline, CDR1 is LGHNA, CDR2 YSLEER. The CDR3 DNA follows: TGCGCCAGCAGCCGGAGGCAGGGCGATGAGCAGTTCTTC. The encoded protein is CASSRRQGDEQFF.